The 30 T cell receptor beta chains given below trace back to one sample, sequenced in a study of cytomegalovirus exposure and HLA in healthy donors. Clones were sequenced by immunoSEQ multiplex PCR, and TCRdb holds only the in-frame ones, with some missing. The sample comprises around 71,000 clones, over 85% of which are singletons, and 1.2% to 1.5% rests with the top ten. Sequencing input: PBMCs. Receptors originate from a man younger than 35 in good health and CMV-seropositive.

The V call is TRBV25-1, the J call TRBJ2-6; no clear D gene. Between the trimmed V and J ends, which lost 4 bases and 2 bases, there was a span of 6 bases. This CDR3 region has 14 residues. Germline-derived CDR1 and CDR2 are MGHDK and SYGVNS. For the CDR3, the DNA is TGTGCCAGCAGTGCCCGAGCTGGGGCCAACGTCCTGACTTTC. Its protein product is CASSARAGANVLTF.

The J gene is TRBJ1-4, the V gene TRBV5-5, with D unclear. V dropped 3 bases and J dropped 4 bases, with 10 bases sitting between them. This CDR3 comprises 14 residues. Germline-derived CDR1 and CDR2 are SGHKS and YYEKEE (reference sequence). CDR3 in DNA: TGTGCCAGCAGCTGGAGTTTACTTAATGAAAAACTGTTTTTT. Translation gives CASSWSLLNEKLFF.

The chain employs TRBV7-3 and TRBJ1-1; 8 nucleotides match TRBD1. The germline V gene encodes CDR1 SGHTA and CDR2 FQGTGA. The V and J ends lost 5 bases and 5 bases, in that order; junction bases with no gene match: 4. This CDR3 region has 13 residues. The CDR3 spells CASSQDRETEAFF. The CDR3 DNA reads as TGTGCCAGCAGCCAGGACAGGGAGACTGAAGCTTTCTTT.

The chain joins TRBV15 to TRBJ1-1, with 8 positions matching TRBD1. Germline CDR1 and CDR2: LNHNV and YYDKDF (reference sequence). Germline trimming cut 6 bases from V and 1 base from J; bases unmatched to any gene: 16. This CDR3 contains 18 residues. CDR3 sequence (DNA): TGTGCCACCAGTCCAAACCCGAGACAGGGGAGGTGGAACACTGAAGCTTTCTTT. Its protein is CATSPNPRQGRWNTEAFF.

The chain has TRBV29-1 and TRBJ1-1, with 9 bases aligning to TRBD1. V was pared by 6 bases and J by 0 bases, with 5 bases of the junction left unmatched. CDR3 length: 14 residues. CDR1 and CDR2 (germline): SQVTM, ANQGSEA. This chain's CDR3 is CSVAGQGMNTEAFF. The CDR3 DNA reads TGCAGCGTCGCTGGACAGGGGATGAACACTGAAGCTTTCTTT.

V usage is TRBV5-6 and J usage is TRBJ1-3, with TRBD1 as a possible D gene (6 bases). The V gene's germline CDR1 is SGHDT and CDR2 YYEEEE. The CDR3 totals 14 residues. The V and J ends lost 4 bases and 5 bases respectively, with 13 bases between them. The CDR3 here is CASSRPTGRNTIYF. The CDR3 DNA follows: TGTGCCAGCAGCCGGCCGACAGGAAGAAACACCATATATTTT.

This clone appeared a single time. J is TRBJ2-3 and V is TRBV4-1; the match to TRBD2 covers 9 bases. This CDR3 is built from 18 residues. Germline values: CDR1 MGHRA, CDR2 YSYEKL. With V trimmed by 1 base and J by 0 bases, 8 bases remained unmatched. The CDR3 is CASSQVGAGGPSTDTQYF. CDR3 bases: TGCGCCAGCAGCCAAGTTGGGGCGGGGGGGCCAAGCACAGATACGCAGTATTTT.

CDR3 amino acids: CASSYLVNEQFF. The CDR3 DNA reads as TGTGCCAGCAGTTATTTAGTTAATGAGCAGTTCTTC. The chain employs TRBV6-6 and TRBJ2-1; no definite D call. Germline V gene lookup returns CDR1 MNHNY and CDR2 SVGAGI (reference sequence). The CDR3 has 12 residues. V was trimmed by 3 bases and J by 7 bases, leaving 7 bases between them.

The CDR3 sequence: CASSFGTTTNEKLFF. CDR3 DNA: TGTGCCAGCAGCTTTGGGACAACAACTAATGAAAAACTGTTTTTT. V is TRBV13 and J is TRBJ1-4; tentative D call: TRBD1 (6 bases). With 3 bases removed from V and 0 bases from J, the gap between germline ends came to 8 bases. Germline loops: CDR1 PRHDT, CDR2 FYEKMQ (reference sequence). CDR3 length: 15 residues.

V and J are TRBV5-4 and TRBJ2-3; a possible D gene is TRBD2 (5 bases). The CDR3 loop spans 16 amino acids. Trimming shortened V by 0 bases and J by 6 bases, and 17 bases separated the two germline ends. Germline V gene data show CDR1 as SGHNT and CDR2 as YYREEE (reference sequence). The CDR3 DNA reads TGTGCCAGCAGCTTGGTATCTTCCGGAGGACCGGATACGCAGTATTTT. This translates into CASSLVSSGGPDTQYF.

The CDR3 loop is CASSFITRYPRAKNIQYF. CDR3 DNA sequence: TGTGCCAGCAGCTTTATAACCCGGTACCCACGAGCCAAAAACATTCAGTACTTC. The J gene is TRBJ2-4, the V gene TRBV7-9; D is unresolved. Trimming left V 3 bases short and J 0 bases short, with 18 bases between. Germline-derived CDR1 and CDR2 are SEHNR and FQNEAQ (reference sequence). This CDR3 region has 18 residues. The variable domain in full, completed from reference TRBV7-9 and TRBJ2-4, reads DTGVSQNPRHKITKRGQNVTFRCDPISEHNRLYWYRQTLGQGPEFLTYFQNEAQLEKSRLLSDRFSAERPKGSFSTLEIQRTEQGDSAMYLCASSFITRYPRAKNIQYFGAGTRLSVL.

This clone was picked up a small number of times. The chain couples TRBV2 to TRBJ2-5, with D hard to call. Germline CDR1 is SNHLY and CDR2 is FYNNEI. V was pared by 6 bases and J by 4 bases, with 6 bases between. The CDR3 spans 11 residues. The CDR3 here is CASRGRETQYF. In DNA form, the CDR3 reads TGTGCCAGCAGGGGCCGAGAGACCCAGTACTTC.

The chain is built from TRBV15 and TRBJ2-7, with D possibly matching TRBD2 (6 bases). V was cut by 8 bases and J by 0 bases, with 14 bases left in between. This CDR3 comprises 14 residues. Germline V CDR1 and CDR2: LNHNV, YYDKDF (reference sequence). The CDR3 protein is CATRVGGSSYEQYF. Here the CDR3 DNA reads TGTGCCACCCGCGTCGGGGGTAGCTCCTACGAGCAGTACTTC.

This chain links TRBV7-9 with TRBJ1-1; 8 positions agree with TRBD1. The germline V gene has CDR1 SEHNR and CDR2 FQNEAQ (reference sequence). The CDR3 runs 11 residues. V was clipped by 4 bases and J by 9 bases; unmatched bases: 1. The CDR3 here is CASSSRGQAFF. The CDR3 DNA sequence: TGTGCCAGCAGCTCCAGGGGGCAAGCTTTCTTT.

The chain is built from TRBV4-1 and TRBJ2-5; D perhaps matches TRBD2 (5 bases). The ends were cut back, 0 bases at V and 6 bases at J, with 11 bases in the middle. Germline lookup yields CDR1 MGHRA and CDR2 YSYEKL. This CDR3 contains 14 residues. CDR3 loop: CASSQDWERQTQYF. The CDR3 nucleotides are TGCGCCAGCAGCCAAGATTGGGAGCGGCAGACCCAGTACTTC.

The V and J genes are TRBV21-1 and TRBJ2-7; no DNA check was done on the table's D call, TRBD2. TRBV21-1 is given as a pseudogene. The CDR3 runs 22 residues. Here the CDR3 reads CASSEGTLPDQLGREEGYEQYF. The CDR3, as DNA: TGTGCCAGCAGCGAGGGGACCCTTCCAGACCAGTTGGGGCGAGAGGAGGGTTACGAGCAGTACTTC.

The chain is built from TRBV6-1 and TRBJ1-5; 7 positions agree with TRBD1. CDR1 and CDR2 (germline): MNHNS, SASEGT. The CDR3 spans 15 residues. Trimming at V came to 6 bases and at J to 7 bases, leaving 12 bases not matched to a gene. CDR3 in DNA: TGTGCCAGCAGCCCCACAGGGACAGTAGGACAGCCCCAGCATTTT. This codes for CASSPTGTVGQPQHF.

This clone has only one observation. This chain joins TRBV7-2 and TRBJ1-6; 8 nucleotides match TRBD1. V shed 2 bases and J 10 bases; nucleotides not matched to a gene: 7. The CDR3 has 15 residues. Germline CDR1 and CDR2: SGHTA and FQGNSA. CDR3 in amino acids: CASSLNQGAGSPLHF. The CDR3 DNA is TGTGCCAGCAGCTTAAATCAGGGGGCAGGGTCACCCCTCCACTTT. The whole variable domain, remainder taken from reference TRBV7-2 and TRBJ1-6, is GAGVSQSPSNKVTEKGKDVELRCDPISGHTALYWYRQSLGQGLEFLIYFQGNSAPDKSGLPSDRFSAERTGGSVSTLTIQRTQQEDSAVYLCASSLNQGAGSPLHFGNGTRLTVT.

The rearrangement uses TRBV9 and TRBJ1-3; D gene ambiguous. Germline V gene lookup returns CDR1 SGDLS and CDR2 YYNGEE. Trimming shortened V by 2 bases and J by 7 bases, and 13 bases separated the two germline ends. This CDR3 is 14 amino acids long. The CDR3 is CASSVGEFWNTIYF. The CDR3 DNA reads as TGTGCCAGCAGCGTCGGTGAATTTTGGAACACCATATATTTT.

J is TRBJ1-4 and V is TRBV5-1, with D perhaps TRBD1 (6 bases). The CDR3 length is 15 residues. CDR1 is SGHRS and CDR2 is YFSETQ in the germline V gene. V was clipped by 4 bases and J by 3 bases, with 13 bases between them. The CDR3 here is CASSLQGRANEKLFF. The CDR3 DNA sequence: TGCGCCAGCAGCCTACAGGGTCGGGCTAATGAAAAACTGTTTTTT.

The chain couples TRBV9 to TRBJ2-7, with D maybe TRBD1 (6 bases). Germline V gene sequence: CDR1 SGDLS, CDR2 YYNGEE. The V end was cut by 3 bases, the J end by 5 bases, with 15 bases between. The CDR3 runs 14 residues. CDR3 protein: CASSERGLYDEQYF. The CDR3 coding sequence is TGTGCCAGCAGCGAAAGGGGGTTGTACGACGAGCAGTACTTC.

The gene calls are TRBV6-6 and TRBJ2-7; no clear D. Germline assignment: CDR1 MNHNY and CDR2 SVGAGI (reference sequence). This CDR3 region has 14 residues. Trimming removed 0 bases at V and 4 bases at J, with 10 bases between. In nucleotides, the CDR3 is TGTGCCAGCAGTTACTCCGCCGGAGCTTACGAGCAGTACTTC. Its protein is CASSYSAGAYEQYF.

The CDR3 bases are TGTGCCAGCAGCTTATCGACTAGCGGAGCCTACAATGAGCAGTTCTTC. This encodes CASSLSTSGAYNEQFF. V usage is TRBV13 and J usage is TRBJ2-1; 9 bases are shared with TRBD2. CDR1 PRHDT and CDR2 FYEKMQ come from the germline V gene (reference sequence). Trimming at V came to 2 bases and at J to 2 bases, leaving 4 bases not matched to a gene. The CDR3 extends over 16 amino acids.

V is TRBV15 and J is TRBJ1-6; D is ambiguous. V was clipped by 1 base and J by 9 bases, with 13 bases between them. CDR1 is LNHNV and CDR2 is YYDKDF in the germline V gene (reference sequence). This CDR3 region has 15 residues. Written as DNA, the CDR3 is TGTGCCACCAGCAGAGGAGGCGCTGCCGGTTCACCCCTCCACTTT. Encoded protein: CATSRGGAAGSPLHF.

This chain links TRBV27 with TRBJ2-7, with D possibly matching TRBD2 (5 bases). The germline CDR1 and CDR2 sequences are MNHEY and SMNVEV (reference sequence). V shed 2 bases and J shed 0 bases, with 8 bases lying between them. The CDR3 totals 14 residues. The CDR3 reads CASSLGDYSYEQYF. The DNA of the CDR3 is TGTGCCAGCAGTTTAGGCGACTACTCCTACGAGCAGTACTTC.

The table lists this clone with a few counts. The chain uses TRBV28 and TRBJ2-4; D possibly corresponds to TRBD1 (5 bases). V was clipped by 1 base and J by 2 bases, with 21 bases between them. Germline values: CDR1 MDHEN, CDR2 SYDVKM. CDR3 length: 19 amino acids. CDR3 sequence: CASSLFPRIATGSKNIQYF. The CDR3 nucleotides read TGTGCCAGCAGTTTATTCCCCCGGATTGCTACAGGATCCAAAAACATTCAGTACTTC.

The V and J genes are TRBV7-9 and TRBJ1-4; 7 nucleotides agree with TRBD1. CDR1 is SEHNR and CDR2 is FQNEAQ in the germline V gene (reference sequence). V dropped 2 bases and J dropped 5; count of bases not matched to a gene: 5. The CDR3 totals 15 residues. The CDR3: CASSLLGRGNEKLFF. Here the CDR3 DNA reads TGTGCCAGCAGCTTATTAGGCAGGGGGAATGAAAAACTGTTTTTT. Full variable domain (outside the CDR3, taken from reference TRBV7-9 and TRBJ1-4): DTGVSQNPRHKITKRGQNVTFRCDPISEHNRLYWYRQTLGQGPEFLTYFQNEAQLEKSRLLSDRFSAERPKGSFSTLEIQRTEQGDSAMYLCASSLLGRGNEKLFFGSGTQLSVL.

The chain carries TRBV27 and TRBJ1-1; D unclear. Germline V gives CDR1 MNHEY, CDR2 SMNVEV (reference sequence). The CDR3 extends over 16 amino acids. Between the trimmed V and J ends, which lost 7 bases and 1 base, there was a span of 19 bases. CDR3 amino acids: CASTTINPPGNTEAFF. CDR3 coding DNA: TGTGCCAGCACTACAATCAACCCCCCGGGGAACACTGAAGCTTTCTTT.

The chain carries TRBV5-1 and TRBJ2-7, with a weak D call TRBD1 (6 bases). Deletions cut 3 bases from V and 6 bases from J, with 22 bases between. In germline, CDR1 is SGHRS, CDR2 YFSETQ. This CDR3 is built from 16 residues. The CDR3 here is CASSSAVLGQSLEQYF. Written as DNA, the CDR3 is TGCGCCAGCAGCTCCGCGGTTCTTGGACAGTCTCTCGAGCAGTACTTC. Full variable domain (missing parts from reference TRBV5-1 and TRBJ2-7): KAGVTQTPRYLIKTRGQQVTLSCSPISGHRSVSWYQQTPGQGLQFLFEYFSETQRNKGNFPGRFSGRQFSNSRSEMNVSTLELGDSALYLCASSSAVLGQSLEQYFGPGTRLTVT.

This clone was counted a single time. The rearrangement uses TRBV9 and TRBJ2-7; 7 bases line up with TRBD2. Germline V CDR1 and CDR2: SGDLS, YYNGEE. This CDR3 is built from 17 residues. The V gene end was trimmed by 0 bases and the J gene end by 3 bases; junction bases not matched to a gene: 12. CDR3 nucleotides: TGTGCCAGCAGCGTAGCGCCAGGGTCCGGGGGGATCTACGAGCAGTACTTC. Translation: CASSVAPGSGGIYEQYF.